These 3 T cell receptor beta chains share one sample of origin, sequenced in a study of blood T cells in healthy people across ages. A sample-barcoded 5' primer and a J-beta primer mix were used in a second PCR of about 6 to 12 cycles. TCRdb analysed the 5' RACE reads with MiXCR anew, one entry per CDR3 protein. Of hundreds of thousands of distinct CDR3 sequences in the sample, over 40% were seen once. Sequenced material: blood. All receptors derive from a woman at least 80 years old in good health.

In regard to this clonotype: Sequence at one end of the junction differs from germline and may be a read error. The V gene is TRBV3-1, the J gene TRBJ2-4; D uncertain. Judging by the DNA end, TRBJ2-7 fits better; the J call may be wrong. Germline V gene lookup returns CDR1 LGHDT and CDR2 YNNKEL (reference sequence). CDR3 length: 12 amino acids. The CDR3 nucleotides read TGTACCAGCAGCCTGCAATCCTACGAGCAGTACTTC. It codes for CTSSLQSYEQYF.

The chain's CDR3 is CASSPTAGGVGGIQYF. CDR3 bases: TGTGCCAGCAGCCCTACGGCGGGGGGAGTAGGAGGCATTCAGTACTTC. The chain couples TRBV3-1 to TRBJ2-4; TRBD2 aligns across 8 bases. Germline V gene data show CDR1 as LGHDT and CDR2 as YNNKEL (reference sequence). The J segment lost 9 bases and the V segment lost 4 bases, leaving 14 bases of the junction unmatched. The CDR3 covers 16 residues.

This clonotype has just one count. DNA of the CDR3: TGCAGTGCTAGAGAAGGACAGCGCCGAGCTTTCTTT. It translates to CSAREGQRRAFF. The chain links TRBV20-1 to TRBJ1-1, with D possibly being TRBD1 (6 bases). The CDR3 length is 12 residues. CDR1 and CDR2 (germline): DFQATT, SNEGSKA (reference sequence). Trimming pared 0 bases from V and 10 bases from J, leaving 12 bases between.